Listed below are T cell receptor beta chains from one sample, sequenced in a study of T cells in localized non-small cell lung cancer. TCRdb keeps only in-frame clones here, not all; method: immunoSEQ multiplex PCR. The top ten hold roughly 15% of the sample, which has about 53,000 clones, approximately 80% seen once. The specimen comprised peripheral blood mononuclear cells, sampled before any cancer treatment. The source is a man between 40 and 70 years old with stage III lung adenocarcinoma. The CDR3 runs from the conserved cysteine through the conserved F or W. A D gene is named only where the DNA matches it firmly. Rows give clone size only sometimes, using once, few, many, or a class for an expanded clone.

V gene,D gene,J gene,clone size,CDR3 DNA,CDR3 protein
TRBV5-1,TRBD1,TRBJ2-7,NA,TGCGCCAGCAGCTTGGAGGCAGGGGGCTTCTACGAGCAGTACTTC,CASSLEAGGFYEQYF
TRBV19,NA,TRBJ1-2,NA,TGTGCCAGTAGTAAAGCCGCGCGGAATGGCTACACCTTC,CASSKAARNGYTF
TRBV4-2,TRBD1,TRBJ1-5,NA,TGTGCCAGCAGCCAGGGACAGGGAGGCAATCAGCCCCAGCATTTT,CASSQGQGGNQPQHF
TRBV7-9,NA,TRBJ1-1,few,TGTGCCAGCAGCTTGAGGTTGGGGGACACTGAAGCTTTCTTT,CASSLRLGDTEAFF
TRBV27,NA,TRBJ2-1,NA,TGTGCCAGCAGTCGGACGGACAGCCGATACAATGAGCAGTTCTTC,CASSRTDSRYNEQFF
TRBV19,TRBD1,TRBJ2-4,NA,TGTGCCAGTGAGGACAGGGAGAACATTCAGTACTTC,CASEDRENIQYF
TRBV30,TRBD2,TRBJ2-5,NA,TGTGCCTGGAGTATTGGCGGGAGGTTAGGGCAAGAGACCCAGTACTTC,CAWSIGGRLGQETQYF
TRBV9,NA,TRBJ1-1,once,TGTGCCAGCAGCGTAGGACCGAACACTGAAGCTTTCTTT,CASSVGPNTEAFF
TRBV30,TRBD2,TRBJ2-7,NA,TGTGCCTGGAGTGTACGCGGGGGGGCGGAGCAGTACTTC,CAWSVRGGAEQYF
TRBV19,NA,TRBJ1-1,NA,TGTGCCAGTAGGATGCGGGGGGAGGGGGTTACTGAAGCTTTCTTT,CASRMRGEGVTEAFF
TRBV19,TRBD1,TRBJ1-2,once,TGTGCCAGTAGTACCCCCGCAGGGGGGAGGTATGGCTACACCTTC,CASSTPAGGRYGYTF
TRBV29-1,TRBD1,TRBJ2-3,NA,TGCAGCGTTGGAGAGGGGGCGGACGGTACGCAGTATTTT,CSVGEGADGTQYF
TRBV19,NA,TRBJ1-6,NA,TGTGCCAGTAGTATGGTACGGGATCTACCCCTCCACTTT,CASSMVRDLPLHF
TRBV19,TRBD2,TRBJ2-3,few,TGTGCCAGTAGTACGCGGACTAGCGGGAGTGGAGATACGCAGTATTTT,CASSTRTSGSGDTQYF
TRBV5-1,NA,TRBJ2-6,NA,TGCGCCAGCAGTCAGGGTACATCAACCTCTGGGGCCAACGTCCTGACTTTC,CASSQGTSTSGANVLTF
TRBV19,NA,TRBJ1-5,NA,TGTGCCAGTAGACCGAGCTGGACGTCCAATCAGCCCCAGCATTTT,CASRPSWTSNQPQHF
TRBV6-1,NA,TRBJ1-2,NA,TGTGCCACCGATAGCCCCCATGGCTACACCTTC,CATDSPHGYTF
TRBV29-1,TRBD1,TRBJ2-5,NA,TGCAGCGCCCCGAGGGGGCAGGGCCCAGAGACCCAGTACTTC,CSAPRGQGPETQYF
TRBV5-1,NA,TRBJ2-5,once,TGCGCCAGCAGCTTGGGACTAACCCAAGAGACCCAGTACTTC,CASSLGLTQETQYF
TRBV4-2,NA,TRBJ1-5,once,TGTGCCAGCAGCCAAGAGGGTGGGGGTAATAGCAATCAGCCCCAGCATTTT,CASSQEGGGNSNQPQHF
TRBV5-6,TRBD1,TRBJ1-6,NA,TGTGCCAGCAGTGCGGACAGGGAAGGACCCCTCCACTTT,CASSADREGPLHF
TRBV6-6,NA,TRBJ2-7,NA,TGTGCCAGCAGCCTCCCTAGGGCGGCCTACGAGCAGTACTTC,CASSLPRAAYEQYF
TRBV14,NA,TRBJ2-5,NA,TGTGCCAGCAGCCCTACTTTTAGGGGAGGGGGAGAGACCCAGTACTTC,CASSPTFRGGGETQYF
TRBV7-9,NA,TRBJ1-2,NA,TGTGCCAGCAGCTTAGAGGGGGTCAGGAATGGCTACACCTTC,CASSLEGVRNGYTF
TRBV5-4,TRBD2,TRBJ2-3,few,TGTGCCAGCAGCGCGGGGGTCACCACAGATACGCAGTATTTT,CASSAGVTTDTQYF
TRBV11-3,TRBD1,TRBJ2-3,NA,TGTGCCAGCAGCCAGACAGGGGCAGATACGCAGTATTTT,CASSQTGADTQYF
TRBV5-1,NA,TRBJ1-4,NA,TGCGCCAGCAGCTTGGGCAGGGGTCGAGAAAAACTGTTTTTT,CASSLGRGREKLFF
TRBV4-1,NA,TRBJ1-4,NA,TGCGCCAGCAGCCAAGATAGGGGGGACGTTATGAGAGAAAAACTGTTTTTT,CASSQDRGDVMREKLFF
TRBV7-2,NA,TRBJ2-2,NA,TGTGCCAGCAGCCAGACCGGAAACACCGGGGAGCTGTTTTTT,CASSQTGNTGELFF
TRBV27,NA,TRBJ1-3,NA,TGTGCCAGCAGTCGGGATCCTGGAAACACCATATATTTT,CASSRDPGNTIYF
TRBV5-1,NA,TRBJ2-3,NA,TGCGCCTGCTCGGAGGTCCACGATACGCAGTATTTT,CACSEVHDTQYF
TRBV10-3,TRBD2,TRBJ2-7,NA,TGTGCCATCAGCCGGACTAGCGGCTACGAGCAGTACTTC,CAISRTSGYEQYF
TRBV6-1,TRBD1,TRBJ2-5,NA,TGTGCCAGCAGGAACAGGGGGCTGGAGGAGACCCAGTACTTC,CASRNRGLEETQYF
TRBV5-1,NA,TRBJ2-3,once,TGCGCCAGCAGCGCATCCGGGACTCTTAAAGATACGCAGTATTTT,CASSASGTLKDTQYF
TRBV7-9,TRBD2,TRBJ2-5,once,TGTGCCAGCAGCCCCCGACTAGCGGACGAAGAGACCCAGTACTTC,CASSPRLADEETQYF
TRBV7-9,TRBD1,TRBJ2-3,NA,TGTGCCAGCAGCCCGGGACAGGGCACAGATACGCAGTATTTT,CASSPGQGTDTQYF
TRBV5-6,NA,TRBJ1-2,NA,TGTGCCAGCAGCTTAACGGACAGAACCCTCTATGGCTACACCTTC,CASSLTDRTLYGYTF
TRBV11-3,TRBD2,TRBJ2-3,few,TGTGCCAGCAGCATGCAGGGCCCACTAGCGGGAGCCTACACAGATACGCAGTATTTT,CASSMQGPLAGAYTDTQYF
TRBV27,NA,TRBJ1-1,few,TGTGCCAGCAGTCCCCAGAGGGAGAACACTGAAGCTTTCTTT,CASSPQRENTEAFF
TRBV11-3,NA,TRBJ2-7,NA,TGTGCCAGCAGCTTAGGGAGATGGAACTCCTACGAGCAGTACTTC,CASSLGRWNSYEQYF
TRBV7-9,NA,TRBJ1-3,NA,TGTGCCAGCAGCCCGTCGCCGGGCCAAGGAGGAAACACCATATATTTT,CASSPSPGQGGNTIYF
TRBV2,NA,TRBJ2-1,NA,TGTGCCACCGGAAGGGTTGTTGAGCAGTTCTTC,CATGRVVEQFF
TRBV11-2,NA,TRBJ2-5,NA,TGTGCCAGCAGCCATTCAAAAGATGGGGTTTGGGAAGAGACCCAGTACTTC,CASSHSKDGVWEETQYF
TRBV7-2,NA,TRBJ2-2,NA,TGTGCCAGCACCCCGACCTGGGCCGGGACCGGGGAGCTGTTTTTT,CASTPTWAGTGELFF
TRBV23-1,TRBD1,TRBJ1-6,NA,TGCGCCAGCAGTCAATCTGACAGGGGAAATTCACCCCTCCACTTT,CASSQSDRGNSPLHF
TRBV18,NA,TRBJ1-5,few,TGTGCCAGCTCCACCACGCAGAACATCAATCAGCCCCAGCATTTT,CASSTTQNINQPQHF
TRBV2,TRBD2,TRBJ2-1,NA,TGTGCCACCCGGGGGGTGGGAGGACTTGCCAATGAGCAGTTCTTC,CATRGVGGLANEQFF
TRBV19,TRBD1,TRBJ2-7,NA,TGTGCCACTCGCCGGGACAGGGGCTACGAGCAGTACTTC,CATRRDRGYEQYF
TRBV5-1,NA,TRBJ1-1,NA,TGCGCCAGCACGGGGGCCGGAGATGCTTTCTTT,CASTGAGDAFF
TRBV6-5,TRBD1,TRBJ1-2,NA,TGTGCCAGCAGTTACGACAGGGGTAATAACTATGGCTACACCTTC,CASSYDRGNNYGYTF
TRBV6-1,TRBD1,TRBJ1-1,NA,TGTGCCAGCAGTACGTATACAGGGGACTCTGAAGCTTTCTTT,CASSTYTGDSEAFF
TRBV28,TRBD1,TRBJ1-2,NA,TGTGCCAGCAGTTTACTAGTCAGGGGGCAAGGCTACACCTTC,CASSLLVRGQGYTF
TRBV6-6,TRBD1,TRBJ1-1,NA,TGTGCCAGTCATACAGGGGTGACTGAAGCTTTCTTT,CASHTGVTEAFF